The clone carrying this T cell receptor (beta chain) was counted a few times. Its antigen is unidentified. Primed by a sample-barcoded 5' primer and a J-beta primer mix, a second PCR proceeded for roughly 6 to 12 cycles. TCRdb called the 5' RACE reads again in MiXCR, with one record for every CDR3 protein. The table has around 870,000 distinct CDR3 sequences, 25% to 35% seen once; the top ten hold approximately 15%. This sample is part of a study of blood T cells in healthy people across ages. Study conclusions and caveats: Since the PBMCs were unsorted, naive and antigen-experienced cells could not be conclusively compared.

The CDR3 spans 16 residues. J lost 7 bases, V lost 0 bases, and 7 bases had no gene match. Germline V CDR1 and CDR2: MGHRA, YSYEKL. The sequence derives from a woman older than 75 in good health. V gene TRBV4-1 combines with J gene TRBJ2-1; 9 nucleotides match TRBD2. Sequenced material: blood. The CDR3 DNA reads as TGCGCCAGCAGCCAAGATAGCCCTAGCGGGGTAAATGAGCAGTTCTTC. Protein: CASSQDSPSGVNEQFF.